Only a few counts were recorded for the clone carrying this T cell receptor (beta chain). This specimen comes from a study of blood T cell repertoires in COVID-19. Study information: Samples taken during acute and convalescent COVID-19 were collected in the United States, Italy and Spain. From T cells, B-cell-depleted T cells, or PBMCs came the material, which was cDNA or gDNA.

The Seattle patients, enrolled during active infection, were followed longitudinally. Authors' analysis steps: Estimation of nucleated cell counts was performed using reference gene primer amplification. Only in-frame clones appear in the TCRdb table, and some are missing; sequencing was by immunoSEQ multiplex PCR. D and trimming come from the DNA, and the V and J calls and clone size come from that table. The sample has fewer than 300,000 clones, 80% to 90% seen once. The sequence was obtained from a man aged 50 to 60 with COVID-19, enrolled during active disease. Material for sequencing was peripheral blood.

CDR3 coding DNA: TGTGCCAGCTCACCCACGAAACAGGGGGCTACCGAGCAGTACTTC. This gives the protein CASSPTKQGATEQYF. J is TRBJ2-7 and V is TRBV18; TRBD1 agrees at 9 bases. Per the germline V gene, CDR1 is KGHSH and CDR2 is LQKENI. CDR3 length: 15 amino acids. The J segment lost 6 bases and the V segment lost 3 bases, leaving 9 bases of the junction unmatched.